The 30 T cell receptor beta chains below were found in one sample sequenced in a study of T cell changes during pregnancy in multiple sclerosis. Libraries were prepared by immunoSEQ multiplex PCR; TCRdb keeps only in-frame clonotypes and omits some of them. The table records about 51,000 clones, 85% to 95% of them present only once. The sample consisted of CD4+ T cells from peripheral blood mononuclear cells, taken in the second trimester of pregnancy. These TCRs come from a female donor with multiple sclerosis, enrolled in a pregnancy study.

The chain carries TRBV11-2 and TRBJ2-3; TRBD2 agrees at 8 bases. Unmatched junction bases numbered 4, after V lost 3 bases and J lost 5 bases. The CDR3 has 14 amino acids. CDR1 is SGHAT and CDR2 is FQNNGV in the germline V gene. As DNA, the CDR3 is TGTGCCAGCAGCTTCGAGCGGGGGCTAGATACGCAGTATTTT. Amino acids: CASSFERGLDTQYF.

The DNA for the CDR3 is TGCGCCAGCAGCCAAGGGGGACTAGCGGTTCAACTGGGGGGGACCCAGTACTTC. It specifies CASSQGGLAVQLGGTQYF. This chain links TRBV4-1 with TRBJ2-5; 11 bases fit TRBD2. CDR3 size: 18 residues. Germline CDR1 MGHRA, CDR2 YSYEKL. Trimming at V came to 1 base and at J to 7 bases, leaving 14 bases not matched to a gene.

The DNA of the CDR3 is TGTGCCAGCACTCTGAGGACAGGGTATGGCTACACCTTC. Protein product: CASTLRTGYGYTF. This chain uses TRBV28 with TRBJ1-2, with 8 positions matching TRBD1. Germline CDR1 and CDR2: MDHEN and SYDVKM. Losses at the gene ends were 7 bases for V and 5 bases for J; bases not matched to a gene: 6. The CDR3 spans 13 residues.

The CDR3 sequence: CASSLGRQGIREQYF. The CDR3 nucleotides are TGTGCCAGCAGCTTAGGCCGACAGGGAATTCGCGAGCAGTACTTC. The chain has TRBV7-2 and TRBJ2-7, with 7 nucleotides matching TRBD1. CDR3 size: 15 residues. The ends lost 1 base at V and 6 bases at J; junction bases unmatched: 9. Germline-derived CDR1 and CDR2 are SGHTA and FQGNSA.

The genes are TRBV4-3 and TRBJ1-3; 9 nucleotides line up with TRBD1. This CDR3 spans 13 amino acids. Trimming took 6 bases from V and 8 from J; bases not matched to a gene: 5. CDR1 is LGHNA and CDR2 is YSLEER in the germline V gene. This chain's CDR3 is CASRGTGLDTIYF. CDR3 nucleotides: TGCGCCAGCAGGGGGACAGGGTTAGACACCATATATTTT.

This clone was seen only once. The genes are TRBV7-2 and TRBJ1-1; tentatively, D is TRBD1 (6 bases). The V end was cut by 1 base, the J end by 2 bases, with 23 bases between. Germline CDR1 reads SGHTA; CDR2 reads FQGNSA. The CDR3 has 19 residues. CDR3: CASSLVGRGSYSGNTEAFF. CDR3 nucleotide sequence: TGTGCCAGCAGCTTAGTAGGTAGGGGGTCTTATTCGGGTAACACTGAAGCTTTCTTT.

This chain uses TRBV11-2 with TRBJ1-1; 8 positions match TRBD1. The V gene's germline CDR1 is SGHAT and CDR2 FQNNGV. The CDR3 is 14 amino acids. V was pared by 4 bases and J by 6 bases, with 7 bases of the junction left unmatched. The DNA of the CDR3 is TGTGCCAGCAGCTCGGACAGGGTCGTAGCTGAAGCTTTCTTT. Translated: CASSSDRVVAEAFF.

This clone was detected once. The chain links TRBV9 to TRBJ2-7, with D perhaps matching TRBD1 (6 bases). The germline gives CDR1 SGDLS, CDR2 YYNGEE. V was shortened by 4 bases and J by 2 bases, with 13 bases between the two germline ends. This CDR3 is built from 14 residues. Written as DNA, the CDR3 is TGTGCCAGCAGCCCCGGGACACTCACCTACGAGCAGTACTTC. Translated, it gives CASSPGTLTYEQYF.

The chain employs TRBV4-3 and TRBJ2-3; D perhaps matches TRBD2 (5 bases). CDR3 length: 14 residues. Germline CDR1 LGHNA, CDR2 YSLEER. The V gene lost 1 base and the J gene lost 5 bases, with 10 bases spanning the gap. CDR3 amino acids: CASSQAGRGDTQYF. The CDR3 coding sequence is TGCGCCAGCAGCCAAGCTGGCCGGGGAGATACGCAGTATTTT.

The chain recombines TRBV7-9 with TRBJ2-3, with 9 bases matching TRBD2. This CDR3 is 15 amino acids long. Germline V CDR1 and CDR2: SEHNR, FQNEAQ (reference sequence). V trimming: 4 bases; J trimming: 2 bases; junction bases outside the gene matches: 4. The CDR3 protein is CASSSPGLATDTQYF. The DNA for the CDR3 is TGTGCCAGCAGCTCGCCGGGACTAGCCACAGATACGCAGTATTTT.

The chain combines TRBV2 with TRBJ2-7; TRBD2 might be the D (6 bases). V was trimmed by 10 bases and J by 5 bases, leaving 24 bases between them. The CDR3 has 15 amino acids. The V gene's germline CDR1 is SNHLY and CDR2 FYNNEI. CDR3 protein: CATQMGGQGPHEQYF. Written as DNA, the CDR3 is TGTGCCACACAGATGGGAGGACAAGGTCCCCACGAGCAGTACTTC.

This rearrangement joins TRBV15 to TRBJ1-6; tentatively, D is TRBD1 (5 bases). The CDR3 has 15 residues. Germline lookup yields CDR1 LNHNV and CDR2 YYDKDF (reference sequence). V gave up 5 bases and J gave up 10 bases, with 18 bases separating them. The CDR3 nucleotides are TGTGCCACCAGCGCACGACAGCCTTTTAACTCACCCCTCCACTTT. Amino acid sequence: CATSARQPFNSPLHF.

The chain uses TRBV6-1 and TRBJ1-5, with 8 positions matching TRBD1. Germline CDR1 is MNHNS and CDR2 is SASEGT. This CDR3 comprises 18 residues. V gave up 0 bases and J gave up 1 base; unmatched junction bases: 8. This chain's CDR3 is CASSEAVPGQVSNQPQHF. CDR3 DNA sequence: TGTGCCAGCAGTGAAGCCGTACCGGGACAGGTGAGCAATCAGCCCCAGCATTTT.

The chain recombines TRBV2 with TRBJ1-5, with 10 positions matching TRBD1. V lost 6 bases to trimming and J lost 6 bases; unmatched junction nucleotides: 5. In germline, CDR1 is SNHLY, CDR2 FYNNEI. This CDR3 comprises 14 residues. The CDR3 here is CASSGTGEIQPQHF. Written as DNA, the CDR3 is TGTGCCAGCAGCGGGACAGGGGAGATTCAGCCCCAGCATTTT.

The rearrangement links TRBV18 to TRBJ2-7; weak D call: TRBD1 (6 bases). The CDR3 spans 15 residues. V was clipped by 2 bases and J by 2 bases, with 13 bases between them. Germline V CDR1 and CDR2: KGHSH, LQKENI. The CDR3 here is CASSPGGAVPYEQYF. The CDR3 DNA reads as TGTGCCAGCTCACCAGGGGGCGCGGTACCCTACGAGCAGTACTTC.

This rearrangement joins TRBV5-1 to TRBJ2-2; 8 nucleotides align to TRBD1. This CDR3 has 14 residues. Per germline, CDR1 SGHRS and CDR2 YFSETQ. V was pared by 4 bases and J by 6 bases, with 5 bases of the junction left unmatched. CDR3 in DNA: TGCGCCAGCAGCCTGCAGGACAGGGCCGGGGAGCTGTTTTTT. Its translation: CASSLQDRAGELFF.

The chain employs TRBV11-1 and TRBJ2-3; 7 bases map to TRBD2. Germline CDR1 reads SGHAT; CDR2 reads FQDESV (reference sequence). This CDR3 contains 13 residues. Trimming took 1 base from V and 10 from J; bases not matched to a gene: 5. The DNA of the CDR3 is TGTGCCAGCAGCTTAGACCGGGACTACTCGCAGTATTTT. It yields the protein CASSLDRDYSQYF.

V gene TRBV7-8 combines with J gene TRBJ1-2, with D possibly being TRBD1 (5 bases). CDR1 SGHVS and CDR2 FQNEAQ come from the germline V gene. The ends were cut back, 0 bases at V and 7 bases at J, with 15 bases in the middle. The CDR3 length is 15 residues. CDR3 sequence reads: CASSLAGGSAGGYTF. The DNA of the CDR3 is TGTGCCAGCAGCTTAGCTGGGGGGTCGGCCGGTGGCTACACCTTC.

The J gene is TRBJ1-1, the V gene TRBV19; 8 bases are a match to TRBD1. Per germline, CDR1 LNHDA and CDR2 SQIVND (reference sequence). Trimming took 6 bases from V and 4 from J; bases not matched to a gene: 4. The CDR3 loop spans 13 amino acids. The CDR3 region has the DNA TGTGCCAGTAGGGGAACAGGGGGCACTGAAGCTTTCTTT. Translating gives CASRGTGGTEAFF. The full variable domain, completed using reference TRBV19 and TRBJ1-1, is DGGITQSPKYLFRKEGQNVTLSCEQNLNHDAMYWYRQDPGQGLRLIYYSQIVNDFQKGDIAEGYSVSREKKESFPLTVTSAQKNPTAFYLCASRGTGGTEAFFGQGTRLTVV.

CDR3 loop: CAWSVGQTTQYF. For the CDR3, the DNA is TGTGCCTGGAGTGTTGGGCAGACGACCCAGTACTTC. The chain is built from TRBV30 and TRBJ2-5; D uncertain. V dropped 0 bases and J dropped 7 bases, with 9 bases sitting between them. The CDR3 spans 12 residues. Germline lookup yields CDR1 GTSNPN and CDR2 SVGIG (reference sequence).

This clone was seen a few times. J is TRBJ1-6 and V is TRBV9; D is possibly TRBD1 (5 bases). The CDR3 contains 13 residues. The germline CDR1 and CDR2 sequences are SGDLS and YYNGEE. With 0 bases removed from V and 15 bases from J, the gap between germline ends came to 13 bases. The CDR3 DNA is TGTGCCAGCAGCGTAGAGGGGTGGAAAGACCTCCACTTT. As protein: CASSVEGWKDLHF.

About this clone itself: The sample has other DNA sequences that encode this CDR3 too. V is TRBV25-1 and J is TRBJ1-3; TRBD1 matches 8 bases. Trimming cost V 4 bases and J 0 bases; bases outside gene matches: 8. Germline CDR1 reads MGHDK; CDR2 reads SYGVNS. CDR3 length equals 17 residues. CDR3 sequence: CASSAAGGKGSGNTIYF. The CDR3 nucleotides are TGTGCCAGCAGTGCGGCAGGGGGCAAAGGCTCTGGAAACACCATATATTTT.

The chain joins TRBV5-6 to TRBJ1-1, with a possible D match to TRBD1 (5 bases). CDR3 size: 15 residues. Trimming cost V 5 bases and J 0 bases, with 14 bases left between them. Germline V CDR1 and CDR2: SGHDT, YYEEEE. CDR3: CASSPPNRMNTEAFF. The CDR3 nucleotides read TGTGCCAGCAGTCCTCCCAACAGGATGAACACTGAAGCTTTCTTT. Drawing the rest from reference TRBV5-6 and TRBJ1-1, the complete variable domain is DAGVTQSPTHLIKTRGQQVTLRCSPKSGHDTVSWYQQALGQGPQFIFQYYEEEERQRGNFPDRFSGHQFPNYSSELNVNALLLGDSALYLCASSPPNRMNTEAFFGQGTRLTVV.

The chain is built from TRBV5-1 and TRBJ2-2; 11 nucleotides align to TRBD1. CDR3 length: 16 amino acids. Trimming cost V 4 bases and J 5 bases; bases outside gene matches: 7. Per germline, CDR1 SGHRS and CDR2 YFSETQ. The CDR3 nucleotides read TGCGCCAGCAGCCGGGACAGGGGGGCTAGAACCGGGGAGCTGTTTTTT. Residues: CASSRDRGARTGELFF.

The chain carries TRBV10-3 and TRBJ1-5; TRBD1 matches at 7 bases. V lost 3 bases to trimming and J lost 0 bases; unmatched junction nucleotides: 5. CDR3 length equals 16 residues. CDR1 ENHRY and CDR2 SYGVKD come from the germline V gene. As DNA, the CDR3 is TGTGCCATCAGTGAAGGGACAGACTATAGCAATCAGCCCCAGCATTTT. Translated, it gives CAISEGTDYSNQPQHF.

This chain connects TRBV7-2 to TRBJ2-7; D remains unclear. The germline CDR1 and CDR2 sequences are SGHTA and FQGNSA. This CDR3 is built from 12 residues. The germline V and J ends were trimmed by 4 bases and 2 bases, with 6 bases remaining between them. The CDR3: CASSSNTYEQYF. The CDR3 bases are TGTGCCAGCAGCTCAAACACCTACGAGCAGTACTTC.

The chain has TRBV19 and TRBJ2-3; 10 nucleotides agree with TRBD1. J gave up 5 bases and V 4 bases, and 6 bases lay outside the gene matches. The CDR3 spans 15 residues. The germline V gene has CDR1 LNHDA and CDR2 SQIVND (reference sequence). The CDR3 here is CASSTTGGGVDTQYF. The CDR3 region has the DNA TGTGCCAGTAGTACGACAGGGGGCGGGGTAGATACGCAGTATTTT.

This clone was observed a single time. The chain couples TRBV7-9 to TRBJ2-3, with a tentative D call TRBD1 (6 bases). V lost 8 bases, J lost 2 bases, and 11 bases lay in between. Looked up from germline, CDR1 is SEHNR and CDR2 is FQNEAQ (reference sequence). The CDR3 consists of 13 residues. CDR3: CASLQGPTDTQYF. DNA of the CDR3: TGTGCCAGCCTCCAGGGGCCCACAGATACGCAGTATTTT.

V is TRBV29-1 and J is TRBJ1-2; D not certain. CDR3 size: 15 residues. The V end was cut by 6 bases, the J end by 4 bases, with 21 bases between. CDR1 and CDR2 from the germline V gene are SQVTM and ANQGSEA. In nucleotides, the CDR3 is TGCAGCGTCCAACTACCGACGCGAAGCGGCTATGGCTACACCTTC. Translated: CSVQLPTRSGYGYTF.

This chain uses TRBV2 with TRBJ2-2; D is ambiguous. Per germline, CDR1 SNHLY and CDR2 FYNNEI. With 5 bases removed from V and 3 bases from J, the gap between germline ends came to 7 bases. There are 13 residues in the CDR3. In nucleotides, the CDR3 is TGTGCCAGCAGTATAGCTCACACCGGGGAGCTGTTTTTT. It is translated as CASSIAHTGELFF.